Below, 15 T cell receptor beta chains from the same sample are listed, as sequenced in a study of radiotherapy plus CTLA-4 blockade in lung cancer. Produced via immunoSEQ multiplex PCR; TCRdb's table is partial and in-frame only. This table holds approximately 39,000 clones, over 60% found once. The specimen was peripheral blood, collected from a patient treated with radiotherapy plus ipilimumab. The receptor source for this set is a human donor with non-small cell lung cancer who had stable disease on radiotherapy plus ipilimumab.

The chain recombines TRBV10-1 with TRBJ1-6; TRBD1 matches at 7 bases. CDR1 is WNHNN, CDR2 SYGVQD, per germline (reference sequence). The CDR3 is 14 amino acids. J gave up 8 bases and V 6 bases, and 7 bases lay outside the gene matches. CDR3 sequence: CASSPTGTYSPLHF. The CDR3 DNA follows: TGCGCCAGCAGCCCGACAGGGACATATTCACCCCTCCACTTT.

The chain employs TRBV29-1 and TRBJ1-2; D is perhaps TRBD1 (5 bases). This CDR3 is built from 12 residues. V was trimmed by 3 bases and J by 4 bases, leaving 9 bases between them. Germline V CDR1 and CDR2: SQVTM, ANQGSEA. As DNA, the CDR3 is TGCAGCGTTGACAGGGTGGGCTATGGCTACACCTTC. Its protein product is CSVDRVGYGYTF.

The sample holds one count of this clone. The rearrangement joins TRBV4-2 to TRBJ1-2; 8 positions agree with TRBD1. Trimming at V came to 3 bases and at J to 2 bases, leaving 11 bases not matched to a gene. Germline CDR1 reads LGHNA; CDR2 reads YNFKEQ. The CDR3 is 17 residues long. DNA of the CDR3: TGTGCCAGCAGCCAGGATGAAACAGGGGGAAACAACTATGGCTACACCTTC. Its protein is CASSQDETGGNNYGYTF.

This chain uses TRBV5-1 with TRBJ1-3, with 7 positions matching TRBD1. The CDR3 covers 17 residues. J lost 0 bases, V lost 2 bases, and 8 bases had no gene match. CDR1 SGHRS and CDR2 YFSETQ come from the germline V gene. CDR3 nucleotide sequence: TGCGCCAGCAGCTTACTAGGGACAGCTAGCTCTGGAAACACCATATATTTT. Translation gives CASSLLGTASSGNTIYF.

The chain uses TRBV2 and TRBJ2-3; D possibly corresponds to TRBD2 (5 bases). Per germline, CDR1 SNHLY and CDR2 FYNNEI. The CDR3 is 12 residues long. V was pared by 6 bases and J by 9 bases, with 13 bases between. The CDR3: CASRSDSMTQYF. Here the CDR3 DNA reads TGTGCCAGCAGATCGGACTCGATGACGCAGTATTTT.

The gene calls are TRBV5-4 and TRBJ2-2; TRBD2 is a possible D gene (6 bases). The CDR3 runs to 15 residues. The germline CDR1 and CDR2 sequences are SGHNT and YYREEE (reference sequence). V dropped 1 base and J dropped 6 bases, with 13 bases sitting between them. The chain's CDR3 is CASSLPGGESGELFF. CDR3 in DNA: TGTGCCAGCAGCTTGCCCGGGGGAGAGTCCGGGGAGCTGTTTTTT.

The CDR3 loop is CASSRKYQGQNQPQHF. CDR3 DNA: TGTGCCAGCTCACGGAAATACCAGGGGCAGAATCAGCCCCAGCATTTT. The chain couples TRBV18 to TRBJ1-5, with D perhaps matching TRBD1 (6 bases). CDR1 and CDR2 from the germline V gene are KGHSH and LQKENI. This CDR3 comprises 16 residues. V lost 4 bases, J lost 4 bases, and 17 bases lay in between.

The chain combines TRBV5-1 with TRBJ1-4; weak D call: TRBD1 (5 bases). The V gene lost 7 bases and the J gene lost 8 bases, with 15 bases spanning the gap. This CDR3 spans 13 amino acids. Germline V gene sequence: CDR1 SGHRS, CDR2 YFSETQ. The CDR3 bases are TGCGCCAGCCGGAGGGGCGCTGAAGAAAAACTGTTTTTT. Residues: CASRRGAEEKLFF.

A few counts support this clone. The chain carries TRBV6-6 and TRBJ2-7, with D possibly TRBD1 on 7 matching bases. CDR1 MNHNY and CDR2 SVGAGI come from the germline V gene (reference sequence). Trimming left V 5 bases short and J 13 bases short, with 18 bases between. The CDR3 has 12 amino acids. The CDR3 loop reads CASSRQGGSVYF. CDR3 bases: TGTGCCAGCAGTCGACAGGGAGGTAGCGTCTACTTC.

V usage is TRBV29-1 and J usage is TRBJ1-1; 7 bases line up with TRBD1. The length of the CDR3 is 13 residues. V trimming: 7 bases; J trimming: 0 bases; junction bases outside the gene matches: 5. Germline assignment: CDR1 SQVTM and CDR2 ANQGSEA. Here the CDR3 reads CSARGQMNTEAFF. CDR3 in DNA: TGCAGCGCCAGGGGACAGATGAACACTGAAGCTTTCTTT. Combining the CDR3 with reference TRBV29-1 and TRBJ1-1 gives the whole variable domain SAVISQKPSRDICQRGTSLTIQCQVDSQVTMMFWYRQQPGQSLTLIATANQGSEATYESGFVIDKFPISRPNLTFSTLTVSNMSPEDSSIYLCSARGQMNTEAFFGQGTRLTVV.

V and J are TRBV5-6 and TRBJ1-2; no clear D gene. V was shortened by 4 bases and J by 5 bases, with 15 bases between the two germline ends. The germline V gene encodes CDR1 SGHDT and CDR2 YYEEEE. This CDR3 region has 14 residues. The CDR3 protein is CASSPGFSAYGYTF. DNA for the CDR3: TGTGCCAGCAGCCCGGGGTTCAGCGCGTATGGCTACACCTTC.

The chain carries TRBV7-8 and TRBJ2-1, with unresolved D. Germline V gene lookup returns CDR1 SGHVS and CDR2 FQNEAQ. V dropped 5 bases and J dropped 4 bases, with 12 bases sitting between them. This CDR3 is 14 amino acids long. In nucleotides, the CDR3 is TGTGCCAGCAGCCCAAGCCAGGTTTACAATGAGCAGTTCTTC. This gives the protein CASSPSQVYNEQFF. Together with reference TRBV7-8 and TRBJ2-1, the CDR3 gives the full variable domain: GAGVSQSPRYKVAKRGQDVALRCDPISGHVSLFWYQQALGQGPEFLTYFQNEAQLDKSGLPSDRFFAERPEGSVSTLKIQRTQQEDSAVYLCASSPSQVYNEQFFGPGTRLTVL.

The gene calls are TRBV7-6 and TRBJ2-3; 7 bases fit TRBD2. CDR3 size: 14 residues. In germline, CDR1 is SGHVS, CDR2 FNYEAQ. The V segment lost 5 bases and the J segment 4 bases; nucleotides outside the gene matches: 6. The CDR3 protein is CASSPRLAPDTQYF. The CDR3 nucleotides are TGTGCCAGCAGCCCCCGACTAGCCCCAGATACGCAGTATTTT. Variable domain in full (rest from reference TRBV7-6 and TRBJ2-3): GAGVSQSPRYKVTKRGQDVALRCDPISGHVSLYWYRQALGQGPEFLTYFNYEAQQDKSGLPNDRFSAERPEGSISTLTIQRTEQRDSAMYRCASSPRLAPDTQYFGPGTRLTVL.

This chain connects TRBV6-5 to TRBJ2-3; D unresolved. In germline, CDR1 is MNHEY, CDR2 SVGAGI. V shed 6 bases and J shed 1 base, with 11 bases lying between them. This CDR3 region has 14 residues. CDR3 DNA: TGTGCCAGCAGAAGACTGTCGGGCACAGATACGCAGTATTTT. As protein: CASRRLSGTDTQYF.

This chain joins TRBV29-1 and TRBJ2-1; D is possibly TRBD2 (5 bases). Trimming removed 7 bases at V and 6 bases at J, with 16 bases between. The CDR3 totals 13 residues. Germline CDR1 reads SQVTM; CDR2 reads ANQGSEA. The CDR3 reads CSAGGDPPNEQFF. CDR3 coding DNA: TGCAGCGCTGGAGGAGACCCTCCCAATGAGCAGTTCTTC.